The rows below give T cell receptor beta chains drawn from one sample of a study of blood T cell repertoires in COVID-19. Assay used: immunoSEQ multiplex PCR; TCRdb lists only in-frame clones, some missing. The repertoire includes about 100,000 clones, approximately 88% of them detected once, and around 10% sits in the top ten. The sequenced sample was peripheral blood. These receptors all come from an elderly man with acute or convalescent COVID-19. Both conserved end residues are part of each CDR3. Each record gives: CDR3 length, J gene, D gene, V gene, clone size, CDR3 protein, CDR3 DNA. D genes are given only for firm matches. The size field is filled for only some rows; it gives once, few, many or a size class.

14 | TRBJ2-7 | - | TRBV27 | - | CASSRYRETYEQYF | TGTGCCAGCAGTCGTTACAGAGAGACCTACGAGCAGTACTTC
15 | TRBJ2-3 | - | TRBV9 | - | CASSVGGQLPDTQYF | TGTGCCAGCAGCGTAGGGGGGCAGCTCCCAGATACGCAGTATTTT
14 | TRBJ2-2 | - | TRBV6-1 | - | CASSELTGTGELLF | TGTGCCAGCAGTGAACTCACAGGGACCGGGGAGCTGCTTTTT
11 | TRBJ1-2 | - | TRBV29-1 | - | CSVEVRYGYTF | TGCAGCGTTGAAGTCCGGTATGGCTACACCTTC
14 | TRBJ1-1 | - | TRBV18 | - | CASLATGQNTEAFF | TGTGCCAGCCTAGCCACGGGACAGAACACTGAAGCTTTCTTT
17 | TRBJ1-1 | - | TRBV5-1 | once | CASSLAGGVTVNTEAFF | TGCGCCAGCAGCTTGGCCGGAGGGGTAACGGTGAACACTGAAGCTTTCTTT
13 | TRBJ1-2 | - | TRBV29-1 | few | CSVETGANYGYTF | TGCAGCGTTGAAACAGGAGCTAACTATGGCTACACCTTC
17 | TRBJ2-1 | - | TRBV7-8 | - | CASSPEVWEPSYNEQFF | TGTGCCAGCAGCCCTGAGGTGTGGGAGCCCTCCTACAATGAGCAGTTCTTC
15 | TRBJ2-5 | TRBD2 | TRBV6-5 | - | CASTTSGGASETQYF | TGTGCCAGCACGACTAGCGGGGGGGCCTCGGAGACCCAGTACTTC
15 | TRBJ2-1 | - | TRBV27 | - | CASNTGSLGYNEQFF | TGTGCCAGCAATACCGGGTCCCTGGGCTACAATGAGCAGTTCTTC
16 | TRBJ2-7 | TRBD1 | TRBV19 | few | CASSRKPGQGVNEQYF | TGTGCCAGTAGTAGAAAACCGGGACAGGGAGTCAACGAGCAGTACTTC
13 | TRBJ2-3 | TRBD2 | TRBV11-3 | - | CASSLLAGDTQYF | TGTGCCAGCAGCTTACTAGCGGGAGATACGCAGTATTTT
14 | TRBJ1-1 | - | TRBV19 | - | CASSIREGPTEAFF | TGTGCCAGTAGTATAAGGGAGGGCCCCACTGAAGCTTTCTTT
14 | TRBJ1-1 | TRBD1 | TRBV19 | - | CASSIDRGSTEAFF | TGTGCCAGTAGTATCGACAGGGGAAGCACTGAAGCTTTCTTT
14 | TRBJ2-7 | TRBD1 | TRBV7-8 | - | CASSRGQGPYEQYF | TGTGCCAGCAGCAGGGGACAGGGCCCCTACGAGCAGTACTTC
17 | TRBJ1-2 | TRBD1 | TRBV9 | - | CASSVDINRGGSYGYTF | TGTGCCAGCAGCGTAGACATTAACAGGGGTGGCAGCTATGGCTACACCTTC
16 | TRBJ2-1 | - | TRBV18 | - | CASSPTLAQSYNEQFF | TGTGCCAGCTCACCGACCCTAGCGCAGTCCTACAATGAGCAGTTCTTC
15 | TRBJ1-6 | TRBD1 | TRBV25-1 | - | CASSETGVWDSPLHF | TGTGCCAGCAGTGAGACAGGGGTATGGGATTCACCCCTCCACTTT
14 | TRBJ2-7 | TRBD2 | TRBV5-4 | - | CASSLDLAGREQYF | TGTGCCAGCAGCTTGGACCTAGCCGGGAGGGAGCAGTACTTC
18 | TRBJ1-4 | - | TRBV28 | - | CASSPRARTPSTNEKLFF | TGTGCCAGCAGTCCCCGGGCGAGGACTCCGTCAACTAATGAAAAACTGTTTTTT
18 | TRBJ2-2 | TRBD2 | TRBV10-3 | - | CAISDRRASGGISGELFF | TGTGCCATCAGTGATCGAAGAGCTAGCGGGGGGATTTCCGGGGAGCTGTTTTTT
13 | TRBJ1-1 | - | TRBV19 | - | CASSIGQHTEAFF | TGTGCCAGTAGTATAGGACAGCACACTGAAGCTTTCTTT
15 | TRBJ2-2 | TRBD2 | TRBV18 | - | CASSPPSGVVGELFF | TGTGCCAGCTCACCACCCAGCGGGGTGGTCGGGGAGCTGTTTTTT
12 | TRBJ1-4 | - | TRBV12-3/TRBV12-4 | - | CASSPGREGLFF | TGTGCCAGCAGTCCCGGGAGGGAGGGACTGTTTTTT
15 | TRBJ1-1 | - | TRBV27 | - | CASSSRGVKYAEAFF | TGTGCCAGCAGCTCTCGGGGGGTTAAGTACGCTGAAGCTTTCTTT
13 | TRBJ2-1 | - | TRBV30 | - | CAWSGGLYNEQFF | TGTGCCTGGAGTGGGGGGCTCTACAATGAGCAGTTCTTC
18 | TRBJ2-7 | TRBD2 | TRBV2 | once | CASRRHLTSGQAPYEQYF | TGTGCCAGCAGACGACATCTAACTAGCGGCCAAGCTCCCTACGAGCAGTACTTC
13 | TRBJ1-2 | TRBD1 | TRBV12-5 | - | CASGSTGDYGYTF | TGTGCTAGTGGTTCGACAGGGGACTATGGCTACACCTTC
14 | TRBJ1-2 | - | TRBV25-1 | - | CASSEWTANYGYTF | TGTGCCAGCAGTGAATGGACAGCTAACTATGGCTACACCTTC
12 | TRBJ2-3 | - | TRBV9 | - | CASSGDYNTQYF | TGTGCCAGCAGCGGAGACTATAATACGCAGTATTTT
15 | TRBJ2-1 | TRBD1 | TRBV5-1 | - | CASSFSGGAYNEQFF | TGCGCCAGCAGCTTCTCAGGGGGAGCCTACAATGAGCAGTTCTTC
13 | TRBJ1-1 | TRBD1 | TRBV19 | - | CASNRQGSAEAFF | TGTGCCAGTAACCGACAGGGTTCAGCTGAAGCTTTCTTT
14 | TRBJ1-2 | TRBD1 | TRBV6-5 | - | CASSPTGGNYGYTF | TGTGCCAGCAGCCCGACAGGGGGGAACTATGGCTACACCTTC
14 | TRBJ2-7 | - | TRBV27 | few | CASSLGQLTYEQYF | TGTGCCAGCAGTTTAGGGCAGCTGACCTACGAGCAGTACTTC
12 | TRBJ1-1 | - | TRBV25-1 | - | CATQPRDTEAFF | TGTGCCACCCAACCACGGGACACTGAAGCTTTCTTT
15 | TRBJ2-1 | TRBD2 | TRBV18 | few | CASSPRSGDFIEQFF | TGTGCCAGCTCACCACGGAGCGGGGACTTCATTGAGCAGTTCTTC
15 | TRBJ2-5 | TRBD2 | TRBV7-8 | - | CASSSLAGGQETQYF | TGTGCCAGCAGCTCTCTAGCGGGGGGACAAGAGACCCAGTACTTC
13 | TRBJ1-1 | - | TRBV27 | - | CASSRNMNTEAFF | TGTGCCAGCAGTCGCAACATGAACACTGAAGCTTTCTTT
14 | TRBJ2-2 | - | TRBV16 | - | CASSPRGSDRELFF | TGTGCCAGCAGCCCTCGGGGTTCCGACCGGGAGCTGTTTTTT
14 | TRBJ2-7 | TRBD1 | TRBV10-3 | - | CAAKPQGAAYEQYF | TGTGCCGCCAAACCGCAGGGGGCAGCCTACGAGCAGTACTTC
16 | TRBJ2-3 | TRBD2 | TRBV2 | - | CASSRTSGGAADTQYF | TGTGCCAGCAGTCGGACTAGCGGGGGGGCAGCAGATACGCAGTATTTT
16 | TRBJ2-3 | TRBD2 | TRBV18 | - | CASSPVAGGQHDTQYF | TGTGCCAGCTCACCAGTAGCGGGGGGACAACATGATACGCAGTATTTT
12 | TRBJ1-2 | - | TRBV3-1/TRBV3-2 | - | CASSRTDYGYTF | TGTGCCAGCAGCCGGACTGACTATGGCTACACCTTC
15 | TRBJ2-7 | TRBD1 | TRBV6-4 | - | CASSLGQGGTYEQYF | TGTGCCAGCAGCCTCGGACAGGGAGGAACCTACGAGCAGTACTTC
15 | TRBJ2-7 | TRBD1 | TRBV3-1/TRBV3-2 | - | CASSQPGQAFYEQYF | TGTGCCAGCAGCCAACCGGGACAGGCTTTTTACGAGCAGTACTTC
13 | TRBJ1-1 | TRBD1 | TRBV6-2/TRBV6-3 | - | CASSRDRNTEAFF | TGTGCCAGCAGTCGGGACAGGAACACTGAAGCTTTCTTT